A selection of T cell receptor beta chains follows, all from one sample in a study of blood T cell repertoires in COVID-19. Using immunoSEQ multiplex PCR, the repertoire was profiled, and TCRdb retains in-frame clones only, with some absent. Seen here are about 140,000 clones, about 86% observed once, and the top ten hold approximately 8%. Sample: peripheral blood. Receptors were obtained from a human donor in a cohort sampled during active COVID-19. The CDR3 runs from the conserved cysteine through the conserved F or W. The D gene is left open where the match is weak.

v_call	j_call	d_call	cdr3_aa
TRBV6-5	TRBJ2-1	TRBD2	CASSIAGGPYEQFF
TRBV12-5	TRBJ1-5	NA	CASGEGTVNQPQHF
TRBV24-1	TRBJ1-5	NA	CATSIGGANNQPQHF
TRBV5-5	TRBJ2-3	NA	CASSLAGGPDTQYF
TRBV19	TRBJ1-5	NA	CASSIDLWGGQPQHF
TRBV12-5	TRBJ1-1	TRBD1	CASGPPAGTAEAFF
TRBV5-8	TRBJ1-2	TRBD1	CASRKDRDVNYGYTF
TRBV7-3	TRBJ1-1	NA	CASSSSSGVGTEAFF
TRBV3-1/TRBV3-2	TRBJ1-1	NA	CASSQGARGDTEAFF
TRBV6-4	TRBJ2-3	NA	CASSGGADTQYF
TRBV11-2	TRBJ2-7	NA	CASSSRGGWSYEQYF
TRBV3-1/TRBV3-2	TRBJ1-2	TRBD1	CASLQAGGGGYTF
TRBV16	TRBJ1-1	TRBD1	CASSPTGLDTEAFF
TRBV6-6	TRBJ2-7	TRBD1	CASSYTPGQGSEQYF
TRBV5-4	TRBJ2-7	TRBD1	CASSSDRGSYEQYF
TRBV28	TRBJ2-2	NA	CASSFLQGGTGELFF
TRBV9	TRBJ2-1	TRBD2	CASSAEAGTSLGEQFF
TRBV7-2	TRBJ1-6	NA	CASSSQQQSNSPLHF
TRBV19	TRBJ2-7	NA	CASNRGRGPSYEQYF
TRBV19	TRBJ1-5	TRBD1	CASSRGTGKNSNQPQHF
TRBV21-1	TRBJ2-7	NA	CASSSLGRPYEQYF
TRBV28	TRBJ2-7	NA	CASSSPVGLREQYF
TRBV28	TRBJ1-5	TRBD1	CASSLLGGQANQPQHF
TRBV2	TRBJ1-1	NA	CASRRGNTEAFF
TRBV12-3/TRBV12-4	TRBJ1-1	NA	CASRTNRVSQSFF
TRBV5-4	TRBJ2-7	TRBD1	CASSRDRGRDEQYF
TRBV7-2	TRBJ2-3	TRBD2	CASSLSQRGGDSDTQYF